This entry features one T cell receptor (beta chain) sequence. The CDR3 consists of 14 residues. The V gene end was trimmed by 1 base and the J gene end by 9 bases; junction bases not matched to a gene: 2. Germline assignment: CDR1 LNHDA and CDR2 SQIVND (reference sequence). Profiling relied on immunoSEQ multiplex PCR, and the TCRdb table lists in-frame clones only, not all of them. The sample yields 100,000 to 150,000 clones, about 88% seen once. The data were taken from a study of blood T cell repertoires in COVID-19. Study information: T cells, B-cell-depleted T cells, or PBMCs provided the cDNA or gDNA that served as material.

This clonotype was sampled from a woman of 80 years or more with acute or convalescent COVID-19. The rearrangement links TRBV19 to TRBJ2-1; TRBD2 matches at 11 bases. Specimen: peripheral blood. CDR3 sequence: CASSIGLAGSEQFF. CDR3 nucleotide sequence: TGTGCCAGTAGTATAGGACTAGCGGGAAGTGAGCAGTTCTTC.